Listed below are T cell receptor beta chains from one sample, sequenced in a study of blood T cell repertoires in COVID-19. Measured with immunoSEQ multiplex PCR; TCRdb has only the in-frame clones, and not every one. The table includes about 230,000 clones, about 83% detected once. The source material was peripheral blood. The receptors here all came from an older man with acute or convalescent COVID-19. CDR3s include the opening cysteine and the closing phenylalanine or tryptophan. A D gene is named only where the DNA matches it firmly. Some rows mark clone size as missing; the rest say once, few, many or name a class of expanded clone.

TRBV20-1	-	TRBJ2-7	-	CSTKQGHEQYF	TGCAGTACTAAACAGGGCCACGAGCAGTACTTC
TRBV18	TRBD1	TRBJ2-7	-	CASSPKTGPLSYEQYF	TGTGCCAGCTCACCCAAGACAGGGCCCCTCTCCTACGAGCAGTACTTC
TRBV3-1/TRBV3-2	TRBD1	TRBJ1-6	once	CASTSQGGLRVSPLHF	TGTGCCAGCACATCACAGGGGGGCCTTCGGGTGTCACCCCTCCACTTT
TRBV6-5	TRBD1	TRBJ2-4	-	CASRRTGTQNIQYF	TGTGCCAGCAGACGGACAGGGACCCAAAACATTCAGTACTTC
TRBV19	TRBD2	TRBJ2-7	-	CASSMGLALDEQYF	TGTGCCAGTAGTATGGGACTAGCCCTCGACGAGCAGTACTTC
TRBV7-9	-	TRBJ2-4	few	CASSLGLATQYF	TGTGCCAGCAGCTTGGGTCTAGCGACTCAGTACTTC
TRBV28	-	TRBJ1-6	-	CASSFEKRGSSYNSPLHF	TGTGCCAGCAGTTTTGAGAAAAGGGGGAGCTCCTATAATTCACCCCTCCACTTT
TRBV7-2	-	TRBJ1-3	-	CASSLGNTIYF	TGTGCCAGCAGCCTTGGAAACACCATATATTTT
TRBV5-1	-	TRBJ2-1	-	CASSPQGGVRNEQFF	TGCGCCAGCAGCCCCCAGGGGGGAGTTCGCAATGAGCAGTTCTTC
TRBV24-1	TRBD1	TRBJ2-5	-	CATSGKGQGREETQYF	TGTGCCACCAGTGGCAAAGGACAGGGGAGGGAAGAGACCCAGTACTTC
TRBV5-8	-	TRBJ1-3	-	CASSLEIARVLSGNTIYF	TGTGCCAGCAGCTTGGAAATCGCGCGGGTTCTCTCTGGAAACACCATATATTTT
TRBV11-3	-	TRBJ1-1	-	CASSQGLNTEAFF	TGTGCCAGTTCACAGGGTTTGAACACTGAAGCTTTCTTT
TRBV7-6	-	TRBJ2-7	-	CASSLNPGQSPEQYF	TGTGCCAGCAGCTTAAATCCGGGACAATCCCCTGAGCAGTACTTC
TRBV5-1	TRBD1	TRBJ2-3	-	CASSLGQGQDTQYF	TGCGCCAGCAGCTTGGGACAGGGGCAGGATACGCAGTATTTT
TRBV28	TRBD1	TRBJ1-6	-	CASSPRRTGPLGALHF	TGTGCCAGCAGTCCCAGACGGACAGGGCCGTTGGGGGCCCTCCACTTT
TRBV5-4	-	TRBJ1-5	once	CASSRGSNQPQHF	TGTGCCAGCAGCCGGGGGAGCAATCAGCCCCAGCATTTT
TRBV11-2	-	TRBJ2-7	-	CASSPPGGNEQYF	TGTGCCAGCAGCCCCCCCGGGGGAAACGAGCAGTACTTC
TRBV5-1	TRBD2	TRBJ2-7	-	CASSVNLAGGHEQYF	TGCGCCAGCAGCGTAAATCTAGCGGGAGGCCACGAGCAGTACTTC
TRBV18	-	TRBJ2-3	-	CASSFATGTDTQYF	TGTGCCAGCTCATTCGCGACAGGCACAGATACGCAGTATTTT
TRBV7-2	TRBD1	TRBJ2-7	many	CASSLAGTGAYEQYF	TGTGCCAGCAGCTTAGCGGGGACAGGGGCCTACGAGCAGTACTTC
TRBV3-1/TRBV3-2	-	TRBJ2-7	-	CASSHPDGAYEQYF	TGTGCCAGCAGCCATCCCGACGGAGCCTACGAGCAGTACTTC
TRBV7-8	TRBD2	TRBJ2-3	-	CASSLDLAGSTDTQYF	TGTGCCAGCAGCTTAGATCTAGCGGGGAGCACAGATACGCAGTATTTT
TRBV10-1	-	TRBJ2-7	-	CASSEAGAGEQYF	TGCGCCAGCAGTGAAGCAGGGGCGGGTGAGCAGTACTTC
TRBV3-1/TRBV3-2	-	TRBJ1-5	-	CASSQSGGQPQHF	TGTGCCAGCAGCCAGAGTGGCGGTCAGCCCCAGCATTTT
TRBV19	-	TRBJ1-2	once	CASSGSLANYGYTF	TGTGCCAGTAGTGGGTCCCTAGCTAACTATGGCTACACCTTC
TRBV27	-	TRBJ2-2	-	CASSFGGGQTNTGELFF	TGTGCCAGCAGTTTCGGAGGTGGACAGACGAACACCGGGGAGCTGTTTTTT
TRBV5-1	TRBD1	TRBJ1-3	-	CASNSGTGLGNTIYF	TGCGCCAGCAACTCCGGGACAGGGTTAGGAAACACCATATATTTT
TRBV10-3	TRBD1	TRBJ2-1	-	CAISEGPGQGYNEQFF	TGTGCCATCAGTGAGGGACCGGGACAGGGATACAATGAGCAGTTCTTC
TRBV2	-	TRBJ1-2	-	CASSVGSPYYGYTF	TGTGCCAGCAGTGTGGGCTCTCCCTACTATGGCTACACCTTC
TRBV28	-	TRBJ2-1	-	CASSSPGGRAFF	TGTGCCAGCAGTTCCCCGGGGGGCCGGGCGTTCTTC
TRBV18	-	TRBJ2-5	-	CASSLQGGGRETQYF	TGTGCCAGCTCACTCCAGGGTGGAGGGAGAGAGACCCAGTACTTC
TRBV27	TRBD2	TRBJ2-5	-	CASTTLGLAGQETQYF	TGTGCCAGCACAACCCTCGGGCTAGCGGGACAAGAGACCCAGTACTTC
TRBV24-1	TRBD1	TRBJ2-3	-	CATRQGDADTQYF	TGTGCCACCAGGCAGGGGGACGCAGATACGCAGTATTTT
TRBV7-9	-	TRBJ2-7	-	CASSVLGWYNEQYF	TGTGCCAGCAGCGTACTAGGGTGGTATAACGAGCAGTACTTC
TRBV4-1	-	TRBJ2-7	-	CASSQDGTGETYEQYF	TGCGCCAGCAGCCAAGATGGGACGGGGGAAACCTACGAGCAGTACTTC
TRBV18	TRBD1	TRBJ1-5	-	CASSPQGASNQPQHF	TGTGCCAGCTCACCTCAGGGGGCGAGCAATCAGCCCCAGCATTTT
TRBV20-1	TRBD2	TRBJ2-7	-	CSASSGTSGYYEQYF	TGCAGTGCTAGTTCCGGGACTAGCGGGTATTACGAGCAGTACTTC
TRBV6-5	TRBD2	TRBJ2-1	-	CASSRTSGRLEQFF	TGTGCCAGCAGCCGGACTAGCGGGAGGTTGGAGCAGTTCTTC
TRBV4-2	TRBD2	TRBJ2-7	-	CASSQDRTSGAYEQYF	TGTGCCAGCAGCCAGGATCGGACTAGCGGTGCCTACGAGCAGTACTTC
TRBV5-1	-	TRBJ2-5	-	CASSLGVGETQYF	TGCGCCAGCAGCTTGGGGGTCGGGGAGACCCAGTACTTC
TRBV4-1	TRBD1	TRBJ2-7	-	CASSQDEGAWYEQYF	TGCGCCAGCAGCCAAGATGAGGGGGCCTGGTACGAGCAGTACTTC
TRBV4-1	-	TRBJ2-7	-	CASSQAGGQQYF	TGCGCCAGCAGCCAAGCGGGGGGCCAGCAGTACTTC
TRBV11-2	-	TRBJ1-3	-	CASSFEGGAGNTIYF	TGTGCCAGCAGCTTTGAAGGGGGTGCTGGAAACACCATATATTTT
TRBV3-1/TRBV3-2	-	TRBJ2-1	-	CASSQRDSLSYNEQFF	TGTGCCAGCAGCCAACGAGACAGTCTCTCCTACAATGAGCAGTTCTTC
TRBV27	TRBD1	TRBJ2-2	-	CASTAYPLTGVTGELFF	TGTGCCAGCACCGCATACCCCTTGACAGGGGTTACCGGGGAGCTGTTTTTT
TRBV12-3/TRBV12-4	-	TRBJ2-7	-	CASSFFGAEQYF	TGTGCCAGCAGTTTTTTCGGAGCCGAGCAGTACTTC
TRBV6-5	-	TRBJ1-2	-	CASSYSGGGYGYTF	TGTGCCAGCAGTTACTCGGGGGGAGGGTATGGCTACACCTTC
TRBV5-1	TRBD1	TRBJ1-1	-	CASRDRVNTEAFF	TGCGCCAGCCGGGACAGGGTGAACACTGAAGCTTTCTTT
TRBV29-1	TRBD1	TRBJ1-2	-	CSARTGMYGYTF	TGCAGCGCTCGGACAGGGATGTACGGCTACACCTTC
TRBV10-3	-	TRBJ1-4	-	CAISESGEKLFF	TGTGCCATCAGTGAATCCGGTGAAAAACTGTTTTTT
TRBV2	TRBD2	TRBJ2-7	-	CASSERREAYEQYF	TGTGCCAGCAGTGAAAGGCGGGAGGCCTACGAGCAGTACTTC
TRBV28	-	TRBJ2-7	-	CASSLGPGQGYEQYF	TGTGCCAGCAGTTTAGGACCGGGCCAGGGCTACGAGCAGTACTTC
TRBV28	-	TRBJ1-5	-	CASSGASGGNQPQHF	TGTGCCAGCAGTGGGGCCTCGGGGGGCAATCAGCCCCAGCATTTT
TRBV25-1	-	TRBJ1-6	-	CASRIGNSPLHF	TGTGCCAGCAGGATCGGGAATTCACCCCTCCACTTT
TRBV19	TRBD2	TRBJ2-2	-	CASETSGRMTGELFF	TGTGCCAGCGAAACTAGCGGGAGAATGACCGGGGAGCTGTTTTTT
TRBV4-1	TRBD2	TRBJ2-3	once	CASSRQTSGGASFTDTQYF	TGCGCCAGCAGCCGACAGACTAGCGGGGGGGCGTCGTTCACAGATACGCAGTATTTT
TRBV5-1	TRBD2	TRBJ2-1	-	CASSVSGGAANEQFF	TGCGCCAGCAGCGTTAGCGGGGGGGCCGCCAATGAGCAGTTCTTC
TRBV7-2	TRBD1	TRBJ1-3	-	CASSLIGQGSGNTIYF	TGTGCCAGCAGCTTAATAGGACAGGGATCTGGAAACACCATATATTTT